Below are 29 T cell receptor beta chains sequenced from a single sample in a study of T cell responses to AZD1222 COVID-19 vaccine. The table came from immunoSEQ multiplex PCR; TCRdb's copy has only in-frame clones and leaves some out. The table records roughly 170,000 clones, around 90% of them present only once. The sample in question was peripheral blood, obtained on day 0 of AZD1222 vaccination. These receptors were taken from an adult in good health.

This chain uses TRBV10-3 with TRBJ1-1; D might be TRBD1 (5 bases). The CDR3 covers 13 residues. Germline lookup yields CDR1 ENHRY and CDR2 SYGVKD. Trimming took 10 bases from V and 1 from J, leaving 13 bases between them. The CDR3 spells CATADSQNTEAFF. In DNA, the CDR3 is TGTGCCACGGCCGACAGCCAGAACACTGAAGCTTTCTTT.

This chain joins TRBV10-1 and TRBJ2-7, with 11 bases that match TRBD2. V dropped 6 bases and J dropped 4; count of bases not matched to a gene: 5. Per germline, CDR1 WNHNN and CDR2 SYGVQD (reference sequence). The length of the CDR3 is 14 residues. CDR3 DNA: TGCGCCAGCAGCCTCGGGACTAGCGGTTACGAGCAGTACTTC. It encodes CASSLGTSGYEQYF.

The rearrangement links TRBV7-9 to TRBJ2-7; TRBD2 matches 7 bases. V was pared by 2 bases and J by 5 bases, with 12 bases of the junction left unmatched. CDR1 is SEHNR and CDR2 is FQNEAQ in the germline V gene (reference sequence). CDR3 size: 16 residues. This CDR3 reads CASSLLVREDRDEQYF. The CDR3 DNA sequence: TGTGCCAGCAGCTTATTGGTTCGGGAGGATAGGGACGAGCAGTACTTC.

The chain carries TRBV29-1 and TRBJ2-7; the D gene is possibly TRBD2 (5 bases). The ends were cut back, 6 bases at V and 2 bases at J, with 11 bases in the middle. Germline-derived CDR1 and CDR2 are SQVTM and ANQGSEA. The CDR3 extends over 12 amino acids. The chain's CDR3 is CSVTTSPYEQYF. Written as DNA, the CDR3 is TGCAGCGTCACTACTAGTCCCTACGAGCAGTACTTC.

V is TRBV5-6 and J is TRBJ1-1; 11 nucleotides line up with TRBD1. V lost 1 base and J lost 6; bases outside the gene matches: 8. This CDR3 contains 16 residues. Germline V CDR1 and CDR2: SGHDT, YYEEEE. CDR3: CASSLYGQGAGAEAFF. CDR3 DNA sequence: TGTGCCAGCAGCTTGTACGGACAGGGGGCAGGAGCTGAAGCTTTCTTT.

The chain has TRBV11-2 and TRBJ1-1; D possibly corresponds to TRBD1 (5 bases). V lost 4 bases, J lost 1 base, and 10 bases lay in between. Per the germline V gene, CDR1 is SGHAT and CDR2 is FQNNGV. The CDR3 has 14 amino acids. CDR3 DNA: TGTGCCAGCAGCTCCCTTAGGGGGAACACTGAAGCTTTCTTT. Translation: CASSSLRGNTEAFF.

This chain joins TRBV10-3 and TRBJ1-2, with TRBD1 matching 7 bases. The CDR3 has 13 amino acids. V shed 5 bases and J 9 bases; nucleotides not matched to a gene: 9. Germline V CDR1 and CDR2: ENHRY, SYGVKD. CDR3 protein: CAISNTGAVSYTF. As DNA, the CDR3 is TGTGCCATCAGTAACACAGGGGCTGTAAGCTACACCTTC.

This chain connects TRBV18 to TRBJ2-1, with no clear D. The germline V and J ends were trimmed by 3 bases and 6 bases, with 15 bases remaining between them. This CDR3 region has 15 residues. The germline CDR1 and CDR2 sequences are KGHSH and LQKENI. CDR3 sequence (DNA): TGTGCCAGCTCACCGGTCCAGCAGCTGGCCAATGAGCAGTTCTTC. Translated: CASSPVQQLANEQFF.

The chain couples TRBV28 to TRBJ1-1; the D is unclear. The V gene's germline CDR1 is MDHEN and CDR2 SYDVKM. The V gene lost 0 bases and the J gene lost 4 bases, with 18 bases spanning the gap. The CDR3 extends over 17 amino acids. This CDR3 is CASSLCGQVLGCTEAFF. CDR3 in DNA: TGTGCCAGCAGTTTATGTGGGCAGGTGCTGGGGTGCACTGAAGCTTTCTTT. Looking up the rest from reference TRBV28 and TRBJ1-1 gives the full variable domain: DVKVTQSSRYLVKRTGEKVFLECVQDMDHENMFWYRQDPGLGLRLIYFSYDVKMKEKGDIPEGYSVSREKKERFSLILESASTNQTSMYLCASSLCGQVLGCTEAFFGQGTRLTVV.

V usage is TRBV28 and J usage is TRBJ2-7; 7 bases fit TRBD2. Germline assignment: CDR1 MDHEN and CDR2 SYDVKM. The CDR3 loop spans 18 amino acids. Trimming removed 6 bases from V and 4 bases from J; junction bases left unmatched: 21. The CDR3 sequence is CASSPGDPAGDREYEQYF. CDR3 coding DNA: TGTGCCAGCAGCCCTGGGGACCCTGCGGGGGATAGGGAGTACGAGCAGTACTTC.

The chain couples TRBV7-2 to TRBJ1-1; D is perhaps TRBD1 (6 bases). Trimming removed 1 base from V and 1 base from J, with 7 bases in between. The length of the CDR3 is 14 residues. Germline V CDR1 and CDR2: SGHTA, FQGNSA. The CDR3 region is CASSLDRANTEAFF. DNA for the CDR3: TGTGCCAGCAGCTTAGACAGGGCGAACACTGAAGCTTTCTTT.

The chain uses TRBV6-5 and TRBJ2-2, with a possible D match to TRBD1 (6 bases). The CDR3 has 15 amino acids. The V and J ends lost 2 bases and 5 bases respectively, with 12 bases between them. Germline V gives CDR1 MNHEY, CDR2 SVGAGI. CDR3 sequence: CASSYNRVETGELFF. The CDR3 DNA follows: TGTGCCAGCAGTTACAACAGGGTGGAAACCGGGGAGCTGTTTTTT.

V is TRBV27 and J is TRBJ1-6, with TRBD1 matching 11 bases. The ends lost 3 bases at V and 10 bases at J; junction bases unmatched: 2. The germline CDR1 and CDR2 sequences are MNHEY and SMNVEV (reference sequence). This CDR3 region has 14 residues. CDR3 residues: CASSFGTGGSPLHF. CDR3 sequence (DNA): TGTGCCAGCAGTTTCGGGACAGGGGGATCACCCCTCCACTTT.

This clone was counted between two and nine times. The chain employs TRBV30 and TRBJ1-3; 9 bases agree with TRBD1. V lost 1 base and J lost 8; bases outside the gene matches: 3. Germline CDR1 reads GTSNPN; CDR2 reads SVGIG (reference sequence). The CDR3 has 13 amino acids. CDR3 in DNA: TGTGCCTGGAGTGAACAGGGGGCGGACACCATATATTTT. Encoded protein: CAWSEQGADTIYF. Full variable domain (missing parts from reference TRBV30 and TRBJ1-3): SQTIHQWPATLVQPVGSPLSLECTVEGTSNPNLYWYRQAAGRGLQLLFYSVGIGQISSEVPQNLSASRPQDRQFILSSKKLLLSDSGFYLCAWSEQGADTIYFGEGSWLTVV.

The gene calls are TRBV19 and TRBJ1-6; TRBD1 matches at 9 bases. Losses at the gene ends were 5 bases for V and 7 bases for J; bases not matched to a gene: 0. CDR3 length: 13 amino acids. The germline CDR1 and CDR2 sequences are LNHDA and SQIVND (reference sequence). CDR3 in amino acids: CASSGQGNSPLHF. The DNA for the CDR3 is TGTGCCAGTAGTGGACAGGGGAATTCACCCCTCCACTTT.

J is TRBJ2-6 and V is TRBV7-2, with a tentative D call TRBD1 (5 bases). V lost 1 base to trimming and J lost 0 bases, with 16 bases between them. The CDR3 length is 19 residues. Germline CDR1 reads SGHTA; CDR2 reads FQGNSA. Here the CDR3 reads CASSLVFRGVSSGANVLTF. Written as DNA, the CDR3 is TGTGCCAGCAGCTTAGTTTTTAGGGGTGTATCCTCTGGGGCCAACGTCCTGACTTTC.

The sample holds one count of this clone. The chain employs TRBV2 and TRBJ1-6, with 8 bases fitting TRBD1. J gave up 6 bases and V 4 bases, and 5 bases lay outside the gene matches. Looked up from germline, CDR1 is SNHLY and CDR2 is FYNNEI. This CDR3 spans 15 amino acids. In DNA, the CDR3 is TGTGCCAGCAGTGGTAGGCAGGGGGCTAATTCACCCCTCCACTTT. It specifies CASSGRQGANSPLHF.

V is TRBV9 and J is TRBJ2-2; D is unresolved. Per germline, CDR1 SGDLS and CDR2 YYNGEE. V lost 4 bases and J lost 8, with 15 bases in between. The CDR3 is 14 residues long. The CDR3 reads CASSPDVNRGELFF. The CDR3 DNA is TGTGCCAGCAGCCCTGACGTGAACCGGGGGGAGCTGTTTTTT.

The J gene is TRBJ1-6, the V gene TRBV11-1; no definite D call. The V end was cut by 6 bases, the J end by 6 bases, with 9 bases between. CDR1 and CDR2 from the germline V gene are SGHAT and FQDESV (reference sequence). The CDR3 runs 13 residues. CDR3 residues: CASRQLSNSPLHF. For the CDR3, the DNA is TGTGCCAGCAGACAGCTCTCTAATTCACCCCTCCACTTT.

V and J are TRBV11-2 and TRBJ2-5; 10 bases map to TRBD2. This CDR3 is built from 16 residues. From germline, CDR1 is SGHAT and CDR2 FQNNGV. The J segment lost 7 bases and the V segment lost 5 bases, leaving 13 bases of the junction unmatched. CDR3 sequence (DNA): TGTGCCAGCAGCCCCCCAGGAGCGGGGGGGCTTGGGACCCAGTACTTC. As protein: CASSPPGAGGLGTQYF.

The gene calls are TRBV4-2 and TRBJ1-2; 7 bases line up with TRBD1. The CDR3 totals 16 residues. Trimming took 0 bases from V and 5 from J; bases not matched to a gene: 9. Looked up from germline, CDR1 is LGHNA and CDR2 is YNFKEQ. In DNA form, the CDR3 reads TGTGCCAGCAGCCAAGATTCCGCAGGGGGAAGTTATGGCTACACCTTC. Protein sequence: CASSQDSAGGSYGYTF.

J is TRBJ2-2 and V is TRBV7-3; maybe TRBD1 (6 bases). Trimming left V 5 bases short and J 6 bases short, with 13 bases between. The CDR3 consists of 14 residues. Germline CDR1 and CDR2: SGHTA and FQGTGA. In DNA form, the CDR3 reads TGTGCCAGCAGCCATGGGGGCATCTCCGGGGAGCTGTTTTTT. Translated: CASSHGGISGELFF.

This chain joins TRBV5-6 and TRBJ1-1, with D unresolved. CDR1 SGHDT and CDR2 YYEEEE come from the germline V gene. CDR3 length equals 13 residues. Trimming shortened V by 3 bases and J by 4 bases, and 10 bases separated the two germline ends. This chain's CDR3 is CASSSGRITEAFF. The CDR3 DNA sequence: TGTGCCAGCAGCTCCGGACGGATCACTGAAGCTTTCTTT.

The chain has TRBV4-3 and TRBJ1-6; TRBD1 is a possible D gene (5 bases). Germline V CDR1 and CDR2: LGHNA, YSLEER. The CDR3 totals 15 residues. V shed 0 bases and J shed 10 bases, with 13 bases lying between them. The chain's CDR3 is CASSQDWGYGSPLHF. The CDR3 DNA reads TGCGCCAGCAGCCAAGATTGGGGGTACGGCTCACCCCTCCACTTT.

This chain connects TRBV9 to TRBJ1-1; D not resolved. Germline-derived CDR1 and CDR2 are SGDLS and YYNGEE. Trimming shortened V by 0 bases and J by 7 bases, and 13 bases separated the two germline ends. This CDR3 comprises 14 residues. For the CDR3, the DNA is TGTGCCAGCAGCGTAGCAGGCGGGAGAGGTGAAGCTTTCTTT. Its translation is CASSVAGGRGEAFF.

This sequence joins TRBV9 and TRBJ2-6; 7 bases align to TRBD2. Unmatched junction bases numbered 6, after V lost 0 bases and J lost 0 bases. Germline assignment: CDR1 SGDLS and CDR2 YYNGEE. This CDR3 is built from 18 residues. DNA of the CDR3: TGTGCCAGCAGCGTAGACGGGAGGAGGGCCTCTGGGGCCAACGTCCTGACTTTC. Protein product: CASSVDGRRASGANVLTF.

The genes are TRBV19 and TRBJ2-7; 12 bases are a match to TRBD1. The CDR3 has 15 amino acids. CDR1 is LNHDA and CDR2 is SQIVND in the germline V gene (reference sequence). V trimming: 7 bases; J trimming: 5 bases; junction bases outside the gene matches: 9. The CDR3: CASTPGQGASNEQYF. The DNA of the CDR3 is TGTGCCAGTACCCCGGGACAGGGGGCTTCTAACGAGCAGTACTTC.

The chain uses TRBV20-1 and TRBJ1-1, with no clear D. Germline assignment: CDR1 DFQATT and CDR2 SNEGSKA (reference sequence). V shed 3 bases and J shed 1 base, with 9 bases lying between them. This CDR3 comprises 13 residues. DNA for the CDR3: TGCAGTGCTAGTTCCCCCCAGAACACTGAAGCTTTCTTT. It specifies CSASSPQNTEAFF.

The V call is TRBV15, the J call TRBJ2-7; D unresolved. The germline V gene encodes CDR1 LNHNV and CDR2 YYDKDF (reference sequence). Trimming pared 5 bases from V and 2 bases from J, leaving 19 bases between. The CDR3 contains 16 residues. The CDR3: CATSAIFSTATYEQYF. The CDR3 DNA reads TGTGCCACCAGCGCTATATTCTCGACGGCTACCTACGAGCAGTACTTC.